This record concerns one T cell receptor (beta chain) sequence. Its antigen is not identified. The source of the sample is a study of cytomegalovirus exposure and HLA in healthy donors. At the level of the study: An earlier analysis found fewer than 140 million unique TCR beta sequences from approximately 190 million T cells.

Whole-study findings and limits: In vitro assays verified that a few CMV-associated chains recognized CMV antigens specifically. Certain indistinguishable V segments, among them TRBV6-2 and TRBV6-3, were excluded.

The PCR was carried out with 60 Vbeta primers and 13 Jbeta primers. Sequencing used immunoSEQ multiplex PCR; TCRdb keeps in-frame clones, though not all of them. Of around 100,000 clones listed, around 72% were seen once; the top ten hold roughly 14%. Germline loops: CDR1 SGHVS, CDR2 FQNEAQ. Trimming shortened V by 4 bases and J by 0 bases, and 13 bases separated the two germline ends. CDR3 length equals 16 residues. The V gene is TRBV7-8, the J gene TRBJ2-4; perhaps TRBD2 as D (5 bases). This TCR came from a male donor in good health and CMV-seropositive. The sequencing sample was made of PBMCs. Here the CDR3 DNA reads TGTGCCAGCAGCTCAAGCGGTGATCTAGCCAAAAACATTCAGTACTTC. The encoded protein is CASSSSGDLAKNIQYF.